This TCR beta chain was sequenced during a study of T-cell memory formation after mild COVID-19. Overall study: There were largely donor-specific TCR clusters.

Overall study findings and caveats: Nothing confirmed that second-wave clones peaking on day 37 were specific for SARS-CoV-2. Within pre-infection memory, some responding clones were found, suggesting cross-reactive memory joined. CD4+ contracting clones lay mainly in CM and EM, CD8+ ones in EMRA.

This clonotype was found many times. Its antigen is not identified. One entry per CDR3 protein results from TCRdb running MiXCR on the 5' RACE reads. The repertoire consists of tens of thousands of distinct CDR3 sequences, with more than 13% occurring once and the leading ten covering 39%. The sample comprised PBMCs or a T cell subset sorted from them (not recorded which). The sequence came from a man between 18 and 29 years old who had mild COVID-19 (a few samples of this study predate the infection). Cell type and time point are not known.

The DNA for the CDR3 is TGTGCCAGCAACCTCGCTGGGGGGGCCCGTGACGAGCAGTACTTC. Protein sequence: CASNLAGGARDEQYF. The chain links TRBV7-8 to TRBJ2-7; a weak D match, TRBD2 (7 bases). The CDR3 extends over 15 amino acids. The germline V gene has CDR1 SGHVS and CDR2 FQNEAQ. Deletions cut 7 bases from V and 5 bases from J, with 21 bases between.